Presented here are 3 T cell receptor beta chains from one specimen sequenced in a study of CD8 T cells in ankylosing spondylitis. MiXCR, run by TCRdb on the 5' RACE reads, gives a single entry per CDR3 protein. The top ten clones hold about 4% of a sample with nearly 250,000 distinct CDR3 sequences, roughly 32% of them seen once. The specimen sequenced was blood, either unsorted or a sorted T cell fraction (not recorded which). These receptors all come from a male donor with ankylosing spondylitis or in good health (not recorded which).

There are a few counts of this clonotype. The chain uses TRBV9 and TRBJ2-1; 9 bases fit TRBD1. The CDR3 contains 16 residues. The V and J ends lost 0 bases and 8 bases, in that order; junction bases with no gene match: 9. Germline V gene data show CDR1 as SGDLS and CDR2 as YYNGEE. As DNA, the CDR3 is TGTGCCAGCAGCGTAGGACAGGGGGTCACTATCGATGAGCAGTTCTTC. Protein product: CASSVGQGVTIDEQFF.

The chain has TRBV20-1 and TRBJ2-3, with TRBD2 identical over 11 bases. Germline trimming cut 3 bases from V and 6 bases from J; bases unmatched to any gene: 20. Looked up from germline, CDR1 is DFQATT and CDR2 is SNEGSKA (reference sequence). The CDR3 consists of 19 residues. The CDR3 coding sequence is TGCAGTGCTAGGCCCGTCGGGTTCACTAGCGGGGGCGAGGGTGATACGCAGTATTTT. This translates into CSARPVGFTSGGEGDTQYF.

J is TRBJ2-1 and V is TRBV20-1, with D perhaps TRBD2 (5 bases). The CDR3 totals 12 residues. The V and J ends lost 0 bases and 7 bases respectively, with 7 bases between them. The germline V gene encodes CDR1 DFQATT and CDR2 SNEGSKA (reference sequence). The CDR3 nucleotides are TGCAGTGCTAGAGAGCTAGCTAATGAGCAGTTCTTC. It translates to CSARELANEQFF.